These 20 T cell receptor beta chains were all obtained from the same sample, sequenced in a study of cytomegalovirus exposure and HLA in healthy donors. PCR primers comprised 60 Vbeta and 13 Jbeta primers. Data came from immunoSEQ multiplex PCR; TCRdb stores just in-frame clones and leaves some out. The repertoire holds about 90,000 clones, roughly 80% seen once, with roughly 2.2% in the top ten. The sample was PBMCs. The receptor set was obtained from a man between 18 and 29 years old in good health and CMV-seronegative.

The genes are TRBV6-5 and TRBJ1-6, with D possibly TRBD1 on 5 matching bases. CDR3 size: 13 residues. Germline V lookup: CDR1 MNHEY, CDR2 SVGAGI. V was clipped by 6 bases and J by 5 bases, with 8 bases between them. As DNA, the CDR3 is TGTGCCAGCAGGCCAGGGAATAATTCACCCCTCCACTTT. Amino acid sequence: CASRPGNNSPLHF.

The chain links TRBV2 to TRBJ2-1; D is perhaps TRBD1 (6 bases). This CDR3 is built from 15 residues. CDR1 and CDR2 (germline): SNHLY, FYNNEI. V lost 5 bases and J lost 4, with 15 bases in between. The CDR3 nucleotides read TGTGCCAGCAGTTTGGGACAAGGGGTGTACAATGAGCAGTTCTTC. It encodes CASSLGQGVYNEQFF.

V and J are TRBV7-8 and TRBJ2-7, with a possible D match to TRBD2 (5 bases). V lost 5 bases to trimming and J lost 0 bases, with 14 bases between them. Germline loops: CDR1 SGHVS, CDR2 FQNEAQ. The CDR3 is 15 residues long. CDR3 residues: CASSPRRTSSYEQYF. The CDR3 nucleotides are TGTGCCAGCAGCCCTAGGAGGACCTCCTCCTACGAGCAGTACTTC.

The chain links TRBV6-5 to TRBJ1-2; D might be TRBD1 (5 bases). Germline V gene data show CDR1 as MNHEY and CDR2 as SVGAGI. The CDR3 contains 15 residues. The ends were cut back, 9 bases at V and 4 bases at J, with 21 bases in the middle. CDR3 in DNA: TGTGCCAGTAGACCCTCAGGGCGAGTCGCCTATGGCTACACCTTC. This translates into CASRPSGRVAYGYTF.

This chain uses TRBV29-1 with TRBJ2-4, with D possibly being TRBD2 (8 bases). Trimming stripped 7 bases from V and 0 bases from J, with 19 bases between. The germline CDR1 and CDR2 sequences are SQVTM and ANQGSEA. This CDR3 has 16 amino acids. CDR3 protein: CSAGGGWGVAKNIQYF. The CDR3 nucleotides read TGCAGCGCGGGAGGGGGCTGGGGAGTAGCCAAAAACATTCAGTACTTC.

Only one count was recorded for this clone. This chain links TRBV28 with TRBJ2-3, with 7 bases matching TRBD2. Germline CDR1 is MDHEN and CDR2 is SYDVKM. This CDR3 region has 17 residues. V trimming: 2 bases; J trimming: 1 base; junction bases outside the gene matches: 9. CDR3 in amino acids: CASSLTIGGRGTDTQYF. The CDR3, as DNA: TGTGCCAGCAGTTTAACGATCGGGGGGAGAGGCACAGATACGCAGTATTTT.

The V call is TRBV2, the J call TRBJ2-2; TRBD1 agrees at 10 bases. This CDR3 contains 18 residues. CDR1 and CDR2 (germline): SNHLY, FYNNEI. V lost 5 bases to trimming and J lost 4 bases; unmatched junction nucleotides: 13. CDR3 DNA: TGTGCCAGCAGTAAGGGACAGGGGACACGGTACTCCACCGGGGAGCTGTTTTTT. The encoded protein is CASSKGQGTRYSTGELFF.

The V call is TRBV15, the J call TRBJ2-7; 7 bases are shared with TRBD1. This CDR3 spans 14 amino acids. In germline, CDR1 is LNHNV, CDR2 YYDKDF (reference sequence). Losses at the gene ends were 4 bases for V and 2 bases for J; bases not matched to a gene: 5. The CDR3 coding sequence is TGTGCCACCAGCACCGGGGACAGCCCCTACGAGCAGTACTTC. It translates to CATSTGDSPYEQYF. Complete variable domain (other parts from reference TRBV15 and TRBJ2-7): DAMVIQNPRYQVTQFGKPVTLSCSQTLNHNVMYWYQQKSSQAPKLLFHYYDKDFNNEADTPDNFQSRRPNTSFCFLDIRSPGLGDTAMYLCATSTGDSPYEQYFGPGTRLTVT.

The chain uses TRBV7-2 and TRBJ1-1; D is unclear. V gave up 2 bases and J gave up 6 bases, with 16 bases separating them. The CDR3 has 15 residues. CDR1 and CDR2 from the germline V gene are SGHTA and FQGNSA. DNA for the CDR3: TGTGCCAGCAGCTTAAGAGGACTGTTTGTCGCTGAAGCTTTCTTT. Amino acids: CASSLRGLFVAEAFF.

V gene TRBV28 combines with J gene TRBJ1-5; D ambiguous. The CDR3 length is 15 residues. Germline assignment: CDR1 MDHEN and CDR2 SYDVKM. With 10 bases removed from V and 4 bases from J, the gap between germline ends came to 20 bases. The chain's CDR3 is CATLGREVANQPQHF. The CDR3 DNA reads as TGTGCCACCCTCGGACGGGAGGTAGCAAATCAGCCCCAGCATTTT.

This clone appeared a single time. CDR3 loop: CASSTTGGVELFF. The CDR3 DNA reads as TGTGCCAGTAGTACCACAGGGGGCGTAGAGCTGTTTTTT. V is TRBV19 and J is TRBJ2-2; 9 bases match TRBD1. Germline-derived CDR1 and CDR2 are LNHDA and SQIVND (reference sequence). After removal of 4 bases from V and 11 bases from J, the junction contained 5 bases not matched to a gene. The CDR3 is made up of 13 amino acids.

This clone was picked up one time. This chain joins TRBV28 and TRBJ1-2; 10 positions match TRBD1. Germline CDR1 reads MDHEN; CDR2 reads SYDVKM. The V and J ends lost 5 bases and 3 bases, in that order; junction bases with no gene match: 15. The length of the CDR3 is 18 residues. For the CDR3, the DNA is TGTGCCAGCAGTCCTTCGGACAGGGGGAGTTTCGCCGACTATGGCTACACCTTC. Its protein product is CASSPSDRGSFADYGYTF.

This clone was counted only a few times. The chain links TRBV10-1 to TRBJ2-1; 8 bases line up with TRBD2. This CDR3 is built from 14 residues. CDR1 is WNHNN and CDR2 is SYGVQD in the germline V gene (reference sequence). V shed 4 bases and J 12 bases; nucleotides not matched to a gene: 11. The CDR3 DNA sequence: TGCGCCAGCAGTGGGCAAGCGGGGGCCCGCAGGCAGTTCTTC. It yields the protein CASSGQAGARRQFF.

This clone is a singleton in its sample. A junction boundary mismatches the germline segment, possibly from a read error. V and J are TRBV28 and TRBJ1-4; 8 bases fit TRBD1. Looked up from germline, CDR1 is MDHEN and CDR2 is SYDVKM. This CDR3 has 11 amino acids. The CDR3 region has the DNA TGTGCCAGCAGTCGCTCGGACAGGGTTGTTTTT. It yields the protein CASSRSDRVVF.

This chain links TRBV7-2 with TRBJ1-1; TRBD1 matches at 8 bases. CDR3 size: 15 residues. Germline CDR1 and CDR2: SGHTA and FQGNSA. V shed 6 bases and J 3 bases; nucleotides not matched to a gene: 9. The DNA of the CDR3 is TGTGCCAGCAGATTTGACAGGGGTGGGTACACTGAAGCTTTCTTT. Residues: CASRFDRGGYTEAFF.

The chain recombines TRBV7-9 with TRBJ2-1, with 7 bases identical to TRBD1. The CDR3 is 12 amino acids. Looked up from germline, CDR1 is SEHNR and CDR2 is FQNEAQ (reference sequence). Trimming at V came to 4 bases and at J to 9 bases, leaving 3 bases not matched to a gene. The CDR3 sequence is CASSSSGGEQFF. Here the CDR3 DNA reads TGTGCCAGCAGCTCGTCAGGGGGTGAGCAGTTCTTC. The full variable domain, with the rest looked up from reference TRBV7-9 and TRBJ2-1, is DTGVSQNPRHKITKRGQNVTFRCDPISEHNRLYWYRQTLGQGPEFLTYFQNEAQLEKSRLLSDRFSAERPKGSFSTLEIQRTEQGDSAMYLCASSSSGGEQFFGPGTRLTVL.

The CDR3, as DNA: TGTGCTAGTGGTTTGGTACTAACTAACACTGAAGCTTTCTTT. Translated, it gives CASGLVLTNTEAFF. V is TRBV12-5 and J is TRBJ1-1; D is unclear. Germline CDR1 is LGHNT and CDR2 is FRNRAP. This CDR3 region has 14 residues. V was shortened by 0 bases and J by 2 bases, with 7 bases between the two germline ends. Variable domain in full (rest from reference TRBV12-5 and TRBJ1-1): DARVTQTPRHKVTEMGQEVTMRCQPILGHNTVFWYRQTMMQGLELLAYFRNRAPLDDSGMPKDRFSAEMPDATLATLKIQPSEPRDSAVYFCASGLVLTNTEAFFGQGTRLTVV.

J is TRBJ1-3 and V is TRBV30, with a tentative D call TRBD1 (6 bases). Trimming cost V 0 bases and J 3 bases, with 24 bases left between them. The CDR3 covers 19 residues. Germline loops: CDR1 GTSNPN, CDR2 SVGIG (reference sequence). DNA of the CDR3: TGTGCCTGGAGTGTTCAACGTCTGAGGGGGAAAAAGGTTGGAAACACCATATATTTT. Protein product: CAWSVQRLRGKKVGNTIYF.

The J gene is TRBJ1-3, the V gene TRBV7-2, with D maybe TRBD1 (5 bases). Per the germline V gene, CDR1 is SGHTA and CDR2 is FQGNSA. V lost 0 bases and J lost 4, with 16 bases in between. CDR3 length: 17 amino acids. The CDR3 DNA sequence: TGTGCCAGCAGCTTAGCAGGGGCACGCTCAGGGGGAAACACCATATATTTT. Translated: CASSLAGARSGGNTIYF.

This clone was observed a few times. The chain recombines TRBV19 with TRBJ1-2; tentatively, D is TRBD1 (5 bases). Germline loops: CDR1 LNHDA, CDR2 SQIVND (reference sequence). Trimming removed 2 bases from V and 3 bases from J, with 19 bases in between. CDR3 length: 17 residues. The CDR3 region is CASSINPGTSTYYGYTF. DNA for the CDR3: TGTGCCAGTAGTATAAATCCCGGGACTTCAACCTACTATGGCTACACCTTC.